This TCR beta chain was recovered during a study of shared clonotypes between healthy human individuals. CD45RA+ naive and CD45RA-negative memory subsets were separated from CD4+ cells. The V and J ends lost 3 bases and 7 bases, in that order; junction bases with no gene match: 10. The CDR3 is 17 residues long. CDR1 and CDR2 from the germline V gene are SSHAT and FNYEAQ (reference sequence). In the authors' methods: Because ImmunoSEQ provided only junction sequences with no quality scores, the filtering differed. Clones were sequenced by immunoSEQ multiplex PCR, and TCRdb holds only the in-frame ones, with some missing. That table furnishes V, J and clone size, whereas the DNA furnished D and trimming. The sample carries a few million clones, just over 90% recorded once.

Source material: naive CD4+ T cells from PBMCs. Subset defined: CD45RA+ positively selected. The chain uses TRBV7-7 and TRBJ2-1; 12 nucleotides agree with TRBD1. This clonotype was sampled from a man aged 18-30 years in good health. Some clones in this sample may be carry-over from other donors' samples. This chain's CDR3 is CASSFQPGQGAQNEQFF. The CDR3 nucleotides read TGTGCCAGCAGCTTCCAACCGGGACAGGGGGCACAGAATGAGCAGTTCTTC.